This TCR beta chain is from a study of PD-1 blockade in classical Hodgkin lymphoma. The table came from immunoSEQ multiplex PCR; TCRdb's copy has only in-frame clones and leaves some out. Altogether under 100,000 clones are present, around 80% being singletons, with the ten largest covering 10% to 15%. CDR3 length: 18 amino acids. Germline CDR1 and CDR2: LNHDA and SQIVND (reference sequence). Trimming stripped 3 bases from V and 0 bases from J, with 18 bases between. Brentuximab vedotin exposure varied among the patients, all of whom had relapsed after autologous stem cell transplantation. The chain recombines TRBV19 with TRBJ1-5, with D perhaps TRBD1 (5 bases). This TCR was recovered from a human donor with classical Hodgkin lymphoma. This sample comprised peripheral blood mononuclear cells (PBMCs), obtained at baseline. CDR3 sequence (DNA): TGTGCCAGTAGTATCTCGGACCAGGGTCCATTTAGCAATCAGCCCCAGCATTTT. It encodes CASSISDQGPFSNQPQHF.